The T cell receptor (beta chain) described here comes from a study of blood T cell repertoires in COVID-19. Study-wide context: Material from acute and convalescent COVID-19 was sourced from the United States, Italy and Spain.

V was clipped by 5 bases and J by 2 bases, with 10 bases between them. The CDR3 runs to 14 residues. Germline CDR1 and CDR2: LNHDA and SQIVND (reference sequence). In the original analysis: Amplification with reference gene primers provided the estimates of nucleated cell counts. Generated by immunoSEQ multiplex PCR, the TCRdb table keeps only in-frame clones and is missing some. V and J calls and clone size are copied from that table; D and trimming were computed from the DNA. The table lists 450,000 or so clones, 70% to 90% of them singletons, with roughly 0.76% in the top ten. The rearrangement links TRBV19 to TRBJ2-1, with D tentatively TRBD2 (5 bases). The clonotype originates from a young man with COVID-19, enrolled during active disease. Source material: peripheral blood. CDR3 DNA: TGTGCCAGTAGTTACCGGGGTGCCTACAATGAGCAGTTCTTC. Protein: CASSYRGAYNEQFF.